The clone carrying this T cell receptor (beta chain) has only one observation. Only in-frame clones appear in the TCRdb table, and some are missing; sequencing was by immunoSEQ multiplex PCR. The table includes under 85,000 clones, around nine tenths detected once. The data are from a study of T cell changes during pregnancy in multiple sclerosis. V lost 6 bases and J 4 bases, leaving 7 bases between the germline ends. The CDR3 loop spans 11 amino acids. The V gene's germline CDR1 is MNHEY and CDR2 SVGAGI. This sample comprised CD4+ T cells from peripheral blood mononuclear cells, obtained in the third trimester of pregnancy. The sequence derives from a female donor in good health, enrolled as a control in a pregnancy study. The chain recombines TRBV6-5 with TRBJ2-7; unclear D gene. CDR3 in DNA: TGTGCCAGCAGGAGAATGTACGAGCAGTACTTC. This encodes CASRRMYEQYF.